The subject of this entry is one TCR beta chain. Its matching antigen is unknown. The study ran its PCR with 60 Vbeta and 13 Jbeta primers. Data came from immunoSEQ multiplex PCR; TCRdb stores just in-frame clones and leaves some out. The sample holds 90,000 to 110,000 clones, about 70% seen once. The sample comes from a study of cytomegalovirus exposure and HLA in healthy donors. Findings and limits, study-wide: Researchers reported in a later analysis that common viral pathogens appeared linked to several top clusters. From TCR beta sequences, most subjects' HLA-A and HLA-B alleles were reportedly predicted accurately. Relative to the approximately 630-donor mean, N-insertions were reportedly fewer in an Asian-associated ancestry cluster in a later analysis.

The CDR3 loop spans 15 amino acids. CDR1 SNHLY and CDR2 FYNNEI come from the germline V gene. Losses at the gene ends were 5 bases for V and 2 bases for J; bases not matched to a gene: 7. The sequenced sample consisted of PBMCs. This chain joins TRBV2 and TRBJ2-7; 9 nucleotides line up with TRBD2. This sequence was found in a man younger than 45 in good health and CMV-seronegative. Written as DNA, the CDR3 is TGTGCCAGCAGTCTTCTGACTAGCGGCCCCTACGAGCAGTACTTC. Translated, it gives CASSLLTSGPYEQYF.